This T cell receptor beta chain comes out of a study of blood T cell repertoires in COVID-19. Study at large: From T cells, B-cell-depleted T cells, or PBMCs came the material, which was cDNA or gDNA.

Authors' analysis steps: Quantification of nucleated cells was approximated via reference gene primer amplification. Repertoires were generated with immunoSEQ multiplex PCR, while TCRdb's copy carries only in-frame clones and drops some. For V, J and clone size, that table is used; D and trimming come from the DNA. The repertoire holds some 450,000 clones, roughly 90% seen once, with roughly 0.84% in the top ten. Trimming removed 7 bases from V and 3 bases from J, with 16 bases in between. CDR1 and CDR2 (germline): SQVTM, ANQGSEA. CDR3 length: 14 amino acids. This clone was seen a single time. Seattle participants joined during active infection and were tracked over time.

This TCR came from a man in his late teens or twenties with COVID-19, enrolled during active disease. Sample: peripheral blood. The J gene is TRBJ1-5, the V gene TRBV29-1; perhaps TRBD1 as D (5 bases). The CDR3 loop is CSATSGGNNQPQHF. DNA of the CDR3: TGCAGCGCCACCAGTGGGGGGAACAATCAGCCCCAGCATTTT. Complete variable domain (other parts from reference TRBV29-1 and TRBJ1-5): SAVISQKPSRDICQRGTSLTIQCQVDSQVTMMFWYRQQPGQSLTLIATANQGSEATYESGFVIDKFPISRPNLTFSTLTVSNMSPEDSSIYLCSATSGGNNQPQHFGDGTRLSIL.